This paragraph covers one T cell receptor (beta chain) sequence. Sequenced by immunoSEQ multiplex PCR; TCRdb stores in-frame clones only, minus some. Among 100,000 or so clones listed, approximately 90% were seen once. The CDR3 spans 15 residues. The ends were cut back, 1 base at V and 4 bases at J, with 10 bases in the middle. In germline, CDR1 is LNHNV, CDR2 YYDKDF (reference sequence). The sample originates from a study of OX40 agonist ivuxolimab in advanced cancers. The TCR comes from an adult with an advanced solid tumor such as melanoma, head and neck, liver or kidney cancer. The chain carries TRBV15 and TRBJ2-2, with no clear D. Source: CD4+ or CD8+ T cells sorted from blood, taken in a trial of the OX40 agonist ivuxolimab. The CDR3, as DNA: TGTGCCACCAGCAGAGGCCCGGCTATCACCGGGGAGCTGTTTTTT. It specifies CATSRGPAITGELFF.